Listed here are 7 T cell receptor beta chains from one sample, sequenced in a study of shared clonotypes between healthy human individuals. The assay was immunoSEQ multiplex PCR, and TCRdb's table has in-frame clones only and misses some. The data contain around 1,900,000 clones, around 93% of them singletons. Naive CD8 cells lacked CD45RO, underwent positive selection for CCR7 and left out terminally differentiated effector memory CD45RA+ cells. The sequencing input was naive CD8+ T cells from PBMCs. The source is a man in his late teens or twenties in good health. Some clones in this sample may be carry-over from other donors' samples.

The gene calls are TRBV15 and TRBJ2-7; 16 nucleotides agree with TRBD2. The CDR3 consists of 16 residues. Per germline, CDR1 LNHNV and CDR2 YYDKDF (reference sequence). V was pared by 6 bases and J by 5 bases, with 7 bases of the junction left unmatched. The CDR3 DNA sequence: TGTGCCACCAGAGCTGGGACTAGCGGGAGGGCGGACGAGCAGTACTTC. It yields the protein CATRAGTSGRADEQYF.

In its sample, this clone was seen once. The chain carries TRBV14 and TRBJ2-1; 11 bases are shared with TRBD1. CDR3 length: 16 residues. CDR1 SGHDN and CDR2 FVKESK come from the germline V gene. Trimming took 4 bases from V and 2 from J; bases not matched to a gene: 4. The CDR3 coding sequence is TGTGCCAGCAGCCTCAGGACAGGGGGCACCTACAATGAGCAGTTCTTC. It is translated as CASSLRTGGTYNEQFF.

The chain carries TRBV9 and TRBJ2-1, with 8 bases identical to TRBD2. V shed 0 bases and J 3 bases; nucleotides not matched to a gene: 5. This CDR3 comprises 16 residues. Germline V gene lookup returns CDR1 SGDLS and CDR2 YYNGEE. The CDR3 here is CASSVGAGDYYNEQFF. The DNA for the CDR3 is TGTGCCAGCAGCGTAGGAGCGGGAGACTACTACAATGAGCAGTTCTTC.

This chain links TRBV15 with TRBJ2-1; 9 nucleotides align to TRBD2. The CDR3 runs 17 residues. V trimming: 0 bases; J trimming: 7 bases; junction bases outside the gene matches: 10. Looked up from germline, CDR1 is LNHNV and CDR2 is YYDKDF (reference sequence). In nucleotides, the CDR3 is TGTGCCACCAGCAGAGATCTGGCGGGAGGGCCTAAAAATGAGCAGTTCTTC. Residues: CATSRDLAGGPKNEQFF.

V and J are TRBV29-1 and TRBJ1-1; D may be TRBD1 (6 bases). This CDR3 spans 14 amino acids. V was shortened by 5 bases and J by 2 bases, with 15 bases between the two germline ends. The germline gives CDR1 SQVTM, CDR2 ANQGSEA. CDR3 region: CSVFSGALNTEAFF. CDR3 nucleotide sequence: TGCAGCGTTTTCTCAGGGGCCCTTAACACTGAAGCTTTCTTT.

The chain employs TRBV28 and TRBJ1-4; a possible D gene is TRBD1 (5 bases). Germline values: CDR1 MDHEN, CDR2 SYDVKM. CDR3 size: 16 residues. Trimming stripped 3 bases from V and 6 bases from J, with 17 bases between. The CDR3 coding sequence is TGTGCCAGCAGTTTGGTTGACAGTAGGGCCGATGAAAAACTGTTTTTT. Encoded protein: CASSLVDSRADEKLFF.

The chain uses TRBV4-2 and TRBJ2-1, with D possibly being TRBD1 (5 bases). CDR1 and CDR2 (germline): LGHNA, YNFKEQ. V lost 0 bases to trimming and J lost 2 bases, with 17 bases between them. CDR3 length equals 18 residues. The CDR3 DNA reads as TGTGCCAGCAGCCAAGAAGCTGATTGGGGCGGTGCCTACAATGAGCAGTTCTTC. Its translation is CASSQEADWGGAYNEQFF.